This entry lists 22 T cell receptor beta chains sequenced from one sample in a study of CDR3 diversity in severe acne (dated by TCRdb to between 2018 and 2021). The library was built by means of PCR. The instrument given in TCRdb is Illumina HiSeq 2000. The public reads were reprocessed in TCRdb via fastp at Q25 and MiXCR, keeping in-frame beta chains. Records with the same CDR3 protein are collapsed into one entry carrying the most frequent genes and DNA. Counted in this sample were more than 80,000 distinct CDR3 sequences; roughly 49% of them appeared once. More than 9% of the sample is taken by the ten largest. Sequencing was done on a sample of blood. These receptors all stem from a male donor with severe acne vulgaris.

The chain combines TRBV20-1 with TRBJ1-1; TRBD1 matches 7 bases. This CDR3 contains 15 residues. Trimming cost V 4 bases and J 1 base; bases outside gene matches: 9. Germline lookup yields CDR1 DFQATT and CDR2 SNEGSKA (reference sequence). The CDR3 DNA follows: TGCAGTGCTATTCTTACGGGGACAGCGAACACTGAAGCTTTCTTT. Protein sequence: CSAILTGTANTEAFF.

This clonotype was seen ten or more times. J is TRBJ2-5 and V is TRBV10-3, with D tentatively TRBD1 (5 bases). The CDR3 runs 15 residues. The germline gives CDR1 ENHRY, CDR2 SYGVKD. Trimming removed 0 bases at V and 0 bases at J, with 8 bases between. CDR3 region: CAISESTVDQETQYF. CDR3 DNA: TGTGCCATCAGTGAGTCGACAGTCGACCAAGAGACCCAGTACTTC.

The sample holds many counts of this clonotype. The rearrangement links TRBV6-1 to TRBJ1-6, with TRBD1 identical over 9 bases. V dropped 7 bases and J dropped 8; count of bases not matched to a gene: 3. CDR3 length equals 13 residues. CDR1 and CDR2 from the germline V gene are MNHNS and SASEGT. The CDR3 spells CASTRDRDSPLHF. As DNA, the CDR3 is TGTGCCAGCACCCGGGACAGGGATTCACCCCTCCACTTT.

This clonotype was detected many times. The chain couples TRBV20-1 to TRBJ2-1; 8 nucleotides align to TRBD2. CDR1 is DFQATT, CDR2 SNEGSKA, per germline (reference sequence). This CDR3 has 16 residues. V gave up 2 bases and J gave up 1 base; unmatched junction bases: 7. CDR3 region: CSARIYSGESYNEQFF. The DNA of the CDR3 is TGCAGTGCTAGAATTTATAGCGGGGAATCCTACAATGAGCAGTTCTTC.

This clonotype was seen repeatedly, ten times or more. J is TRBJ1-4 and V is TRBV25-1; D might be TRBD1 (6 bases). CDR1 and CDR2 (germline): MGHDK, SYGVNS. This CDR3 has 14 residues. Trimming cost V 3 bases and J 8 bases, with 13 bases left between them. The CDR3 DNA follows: TGTGCCAGCAGTGATAACAGGGAGTACGAAAAACTGTTTTTT. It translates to CASSDNREYEKLFF.

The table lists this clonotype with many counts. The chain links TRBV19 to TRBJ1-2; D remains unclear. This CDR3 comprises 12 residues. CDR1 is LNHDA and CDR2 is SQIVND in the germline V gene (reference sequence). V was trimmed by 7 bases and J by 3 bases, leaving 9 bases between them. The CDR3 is CASTRGDYGYTF. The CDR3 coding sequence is TGTGCCAGTACTCGGGGAGACTATGGCTACACCTTC.

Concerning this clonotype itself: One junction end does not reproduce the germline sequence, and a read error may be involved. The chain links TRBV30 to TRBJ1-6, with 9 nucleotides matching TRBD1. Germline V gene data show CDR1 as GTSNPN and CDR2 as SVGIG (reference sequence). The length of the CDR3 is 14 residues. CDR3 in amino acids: CVWSQGQGTAPLHF. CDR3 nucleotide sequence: TGTGTCTGGAGTCAGGGACAGGGTACGGCACCCCTCCACTTT.

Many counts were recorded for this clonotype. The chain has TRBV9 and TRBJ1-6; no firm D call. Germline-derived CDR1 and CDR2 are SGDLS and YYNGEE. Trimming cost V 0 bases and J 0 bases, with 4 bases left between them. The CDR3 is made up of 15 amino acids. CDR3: CASSVDPSYNSPLHF. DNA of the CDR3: TGTGCCAGCAGCGTAGATCCCTCCTATAATTCACCCCTCCACTTT.

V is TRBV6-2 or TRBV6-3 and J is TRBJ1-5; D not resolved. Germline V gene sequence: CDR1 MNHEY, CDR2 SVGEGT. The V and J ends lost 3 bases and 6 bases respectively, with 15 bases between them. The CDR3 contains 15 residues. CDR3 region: CASSYFSRAGQPQHF. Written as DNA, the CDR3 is TGTGCCAGCAGTTATTTCTCGAGGGCGGGTCAGCCCCAGCATTTT.

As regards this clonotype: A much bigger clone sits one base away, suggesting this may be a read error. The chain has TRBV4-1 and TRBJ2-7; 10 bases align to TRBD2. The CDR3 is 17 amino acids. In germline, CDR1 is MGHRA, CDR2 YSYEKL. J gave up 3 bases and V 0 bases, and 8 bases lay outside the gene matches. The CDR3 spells CASSQDLSSGGDYEQYF. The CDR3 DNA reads TGCGCCAGCAGCCAAGATTTGTCTAGCGGGGGAGACTACGAGCAGTACTTC.

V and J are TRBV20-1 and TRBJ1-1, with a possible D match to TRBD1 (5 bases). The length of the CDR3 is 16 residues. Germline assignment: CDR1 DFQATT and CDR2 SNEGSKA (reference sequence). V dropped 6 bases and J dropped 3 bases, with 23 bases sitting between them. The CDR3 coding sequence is TGCAGTGCATGGGACCCAAGTGGCAGCAAATACACTGAAGCTTTCTTT. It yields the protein CSAWDPSGSKYTEAFF.

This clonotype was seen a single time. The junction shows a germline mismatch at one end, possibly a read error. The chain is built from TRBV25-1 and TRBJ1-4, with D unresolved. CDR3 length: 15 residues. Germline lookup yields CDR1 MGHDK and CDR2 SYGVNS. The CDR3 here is CASSALGRINEKLLF. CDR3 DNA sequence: TGTGCCAGCAGTGCACTCGGACGGATAAATGAAAAACTGCTTTTT. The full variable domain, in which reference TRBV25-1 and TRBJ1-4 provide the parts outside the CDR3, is EADIYQTPRYLVIGTGKKITLECSQTMGHDKMYWYQQDPGMELHLIHYSYGVNSTEKGDLSSESTVSRIRTEHFPLTLESARPSHTSQYLCASSALGRINEKLLFGSGTQLSVL.

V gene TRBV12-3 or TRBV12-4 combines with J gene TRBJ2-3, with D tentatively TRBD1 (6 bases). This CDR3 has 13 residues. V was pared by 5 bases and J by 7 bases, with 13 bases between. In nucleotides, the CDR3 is TGTGCCAGCAGTACAACACAGGGCAATACGCAGTATTTT. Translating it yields CASSTTQGNTQYF.

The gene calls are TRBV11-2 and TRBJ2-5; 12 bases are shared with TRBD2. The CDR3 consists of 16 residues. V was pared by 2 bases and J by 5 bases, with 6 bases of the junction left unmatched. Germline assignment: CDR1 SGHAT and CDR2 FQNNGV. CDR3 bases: TGTGCCAGCAGCTTACGACTAGCGGGAGCTCGGGAGACCCAGTACTTC. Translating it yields CASSLRLAGARETQYF.

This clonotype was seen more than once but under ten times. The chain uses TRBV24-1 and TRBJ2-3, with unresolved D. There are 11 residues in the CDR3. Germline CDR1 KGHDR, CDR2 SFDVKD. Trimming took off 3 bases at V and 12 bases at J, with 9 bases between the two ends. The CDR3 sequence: CATSDGILQYF. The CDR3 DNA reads TGTGCCACCAGTGATGGTATACTCCAGTATTTT.

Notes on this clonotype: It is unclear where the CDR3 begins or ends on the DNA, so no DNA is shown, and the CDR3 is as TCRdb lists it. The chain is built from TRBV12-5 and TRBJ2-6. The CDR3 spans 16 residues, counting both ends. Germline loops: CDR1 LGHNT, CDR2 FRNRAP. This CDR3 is CASSQVVGAGANVLAF.

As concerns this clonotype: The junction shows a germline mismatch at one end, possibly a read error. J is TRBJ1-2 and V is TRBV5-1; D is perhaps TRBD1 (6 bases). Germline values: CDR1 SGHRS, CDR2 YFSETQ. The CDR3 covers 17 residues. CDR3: CASSSGSAGGAFDGYTF. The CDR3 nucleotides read TGTGCCAGCAGCTCGGGTAGCGCGGGGGGCGCGTTCGATGGCTACACCTTC.

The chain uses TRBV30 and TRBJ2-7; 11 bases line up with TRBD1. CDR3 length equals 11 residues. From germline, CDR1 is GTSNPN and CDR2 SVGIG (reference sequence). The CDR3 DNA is TGTGCCTGGAGTGTACGGGACAGGGGGGGCGTC. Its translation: CAWSVRDRGGV.

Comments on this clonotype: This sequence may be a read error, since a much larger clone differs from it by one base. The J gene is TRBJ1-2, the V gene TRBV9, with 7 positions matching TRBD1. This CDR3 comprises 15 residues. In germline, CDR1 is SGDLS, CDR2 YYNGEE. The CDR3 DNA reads TGTGCCAGCGGCGTGGCTTACAGGGGAGACGCGCGCTACACCTTC. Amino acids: CASGVAYRGDARYTF.

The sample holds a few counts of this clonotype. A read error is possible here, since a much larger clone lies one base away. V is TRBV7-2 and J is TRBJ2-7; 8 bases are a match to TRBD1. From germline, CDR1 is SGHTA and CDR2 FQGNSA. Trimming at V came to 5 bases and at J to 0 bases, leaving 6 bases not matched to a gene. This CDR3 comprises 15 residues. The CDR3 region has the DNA TGTGCCAGCAGCGAGGACAGGGTCAACTCCTACGAGCAGTACTTC. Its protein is CASSEDRVNSYEQYF.

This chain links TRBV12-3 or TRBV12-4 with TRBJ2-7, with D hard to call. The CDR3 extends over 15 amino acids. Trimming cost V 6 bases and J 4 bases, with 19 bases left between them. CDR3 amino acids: CASSSTNWSPYEQYF. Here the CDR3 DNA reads TGTGCCAGCAGCTCTACAAACTGGAGTCCATACGAGCAGTACTTC.

The CDR3 spells CAIRREGSYGYTF. CDR3 bases: TGTGCCATCAGGCGTGAGGGGAGCTATGGCTACACCTTC. The chain links TRBV10-3 to TRBJ1-2, with D tentatively TRBD1 (5 bases). V lost 6 bases, J lost 4 bases, and 12 bases lay in between. The CDR3 totals 13 residues. Per germline, CDR1 ENHRY and CDR2 SYGVKD.